Each of the 22 T cell receptor beta chains below was sequenced from the same sample in a study of shared clonotypes between healthy human individuals. Profiled with immunoSEQ multiplex PCR; TCRdb holds only in-frame clones, not every one. This sample carries about 490,000 clones, around 79% of them seen once, and the ten largest clones take over 9.5%. The sample consisted of PBMCs. The receptor source for this set is a woman in her 40s in good health. Some clones in this sample may be carry-over from other donors' samples.

V is TRBV9 and J is TRBJ2-5; 8 bases align to TRBD2. Trimming cost V 0 bases and J 2 bases; bases outside gene matches: 9. CDR1 is SGDLS and CDR2 is YYNGEE in the germline V gene. The CDR3 sequence is 17 residues long. The CDR3: CASSVAGVAGLQETQYF. In DNA, the CDR3 is TGTGCCAGCAGCGTAGCCGGGGTAGCGGGGCTGCAAGAGACCCAGTACTTC.

To note about this clone: A far bigger clonotype differs at one base, so this is likely a read error. The chain couples TRBV7-3 to TRBJ2-1; 7 bases match TRBD2. CDR1 and CDR2 from the germline V gene are SGHTA and FQGTGA. CDR3 length: 13 residues. Trimming took 3 bases from V and 11 from J; bases not matched to a gene: 7. This CDR3 reads CASSFGTNNKQFF. The CDR3 DNA follows: TGTGCCAGCAGCTTTGGGACTAATAATAAGCAGTTCTTC.

The V gene is TRBV19, the J gene TRBJ2-7; no clear D. In germline, CDR1 is LNHDA, CDR2 SQIVND (reference sequence). The CDR3 has 14 residues. The germline V and J ends were trimmed by 2 bases and 2 bases, with 10 bases remaining between them. In nucleotides, the CDR3 is TGTGCCAGTAGTATAACCCAGAGCCCCTACGAGCAGTACTTC. This gives the protein CASSITQSPYEQYF.

This rearrangement joins TRBV4-1 to TRBJ1-4, with a weak D call TRBD1 (5 bases). V lost 0 bases and J 4 bases, leaving 9 bases between the germline ends. There are 15 residues in the CDR3. Germline V CDR1 and CDR2: MGHRA, YSYEKL. CDR3 loop: CASSQERQFNEKLFF. The CDR3 DNA reads TGCGCCAGCAGCCAAGAGAGACAGTTTAATGAAAAACTGTTTTTT.

Points on this clone: This is likely an artifact of a read error, given a far larger clone one base away. The sample has other DNA sequences that encode this CDR3 too. The V call is TRBV7-3, the J call TRBJ1-1; no reliable D call. Trimming removed 5 bases from V and 4 bases from J, with 20 bases in between. The CDR3 spans 16 residues. Germline V gene data show CDR1 as SGHTA and CDR2 as FQGTGA. CDR3 nucleotides: TGTGCCAGCAGCCCATCCCCGACTGCAGCGAGCACTGAAGCTTTCTTT. Translation gives CASSPSPTAASTEAFF.

This clone was counted a single time. The V and J genes are TRBV29-1 and TRBJ2-7; D perhaps matches TRBD2 (5 bases). V dropped 7 bases and J dropped 6 bases, with 13 bases sitting between them. The CDR3 is 11 amino acids. Germline lookup yields CDR1 SQVTM and CDR2 ANQGSEA. The CDR3 DNA reads TGCAGCGGCTCCGAGGGCTCCGAGCAGTACTTC. Translating gives CSGSEGSEQYF.

V gene TRBV4-2 combines with J gene TRBJ2-1; 7 bases line up with TRBD2. Germline V gives CDR1 LGHNA, CDR2 YNFKEQ. V lost 1 base to trimming and J lost 5 bases; unmatched junction nucleotides: 14. CDR3 length equals 18 residues. The CDR3 bases are TGTGCCAGCAGCCAAGGGTCGTGGGGAAGCGGGATCCACAATGAGCAGTTCTTC. It codes for CASSQGSWGSGIHNEQFF.

The chain joins TRBV19 to TRBJ1-4, with no clear D. The germline V gene encodes CDR1 LNHDA and CDR2 SQIVND (reference sequence). Trimming took off 7 bases at V and 7 bases at J, with 13 bases between the two ends. The CDR3 contains 13 residues. The CDR3 sequence: CASMRQPGEKLFF. The CDR3 nucleotides are TGTGCCAGTATGCGTCAACCGGGTGAAAAACTGTTTTTT.

The chain combines TRBV30 with TRBJ2-3; D is tentatively TRBD1 or TRBD2 (5 bases each). The CDR3 extends over 13 amino acids. Trimming removed 4 bases from V and 0 bases from J, with 8 bases in between. Germline loops: CDR1 GTSNPN, CDR2 SVGIG (reference sequence). The CDR3 here is CAWIGDSTDTQYF. CDR3 nucleotide sequence: TGTGCCTGGATTGGGGACAGCACAGATACGCAGTATTTT.

The chain carries TRBV11-2 and TRBJ2-7; 9 bases align to TRBD1. The V gene end was trimmed by 5 bases and the J gene end by 1 base; junction bases not matched to a gene: 15. Germline loops: CDR1 SGHAT, CDR2 FQNNGV. The CDR3 contains 18 residues. CDR3: CASSPNRGLVRVSYEQYF. The CDR3 region has the DNA TGTGCCAGCAGCCCTAACAGGGGGCTGGTGCGGGTTTCCTACGAGCAGTACTTC. Full variable domain (rest looked up from reference TRBV11-2 and TRBJ2-7): EAGVAQSPRYKIIEKRQSVAFWCNPISGHATLYWYQQILGQGPKLLIQFQNNGVVDDSQLPKDRFSAERLKGVDSTLKIQPAKLEDSAVYLCASSPNRGLVRVSYEQYFGPGTRLTVT.

The sample holds many counts of this clone. The chain carries TRBV7-8 and TRBJ2-7; D is uncertain. The CDR3 consists of 12 residues. V lost 0 bases and J 4 bases, leaving 4 bases between the germline ends. Germline CDR1 reads SGHVS; CDR2 reads FQNEAQ. The CDR3 is CASSLARYEQYF. The CDR3 DNA follows: TGTGCCAGCAGCTTAGCGAGGTACGAGCAGTACTTC.

CDR3 protein: CASSPGTSGYNEQFF. As DNA, the CDR3 is TGTGCCAGCTCTCCTGGGACTAGCGGTTACAATGAGCAGTTCTTC. V gene TRBV18 combines with J gene TRBJ2-1; 11 bases are a match to TRBD2. In germline, CDR1 is KGHSH, CDR2 LQKENI. J gave up 4 bases and V 6 bases, and 5 bases lay outside the gene matches. This CDR3 is built from 15 residues.

The chain is built from TRBV7-9 and TRBJ1-1; D call uncertain. This CDR3 comprises 15 residues. The V gene's germline CDR1 is SEHNR and CDR2 FQNEAQ (reference sequence). Trimming left V 5 bases short and J 1 base short, with 14 bases between. For the CDR3, the DNA is TGTGCCAGCAGCATAGGGCTGGGCAAGAACACTGAAGCTTTCTTT. It translates to CASSIGLGKNTEAFF. The variable domain in full, completed from reference TRBV7-9 and TRBJ1-1, reads DTGVSQNPRHKITKRGQNVTFRCDPISEHNRLYWYRQTLGQGPEFLTYFQNEAQLEKSRLLSDRFSAERPKGSFSTLEIQRTEQGDSAMYLCASSIGLGKNTEAFFGQGTRLTVV.

The chain employs TRBV18 and TRBJ2-3; the D gene is possibly TRBD2 (7 bases). The CDR3 contains 18 residues. The germline gives CDR1 KGHSH, CDR2 LQKENI. Trimming took 3 bases from V and 0 from J, leaving 19 bases between them. In DNA, the CDR3 is TGTGCCAGCTCACCTAAACCAGGGGAGGGAGCGAGCACAGATACGCAGTATTTT. It is translated as CASSPKPGEGASTDTQYF.

The chain employs TRBV7-3 and TRBJ2-5; D may be TRBD1 (5 bases). The J call is uncertain, as TRBJ2-7 better fits the DNA end. Germline CDR1 and CDR2: SGHTA and FQGTGA. CDR3 length: 12 amino acids. The CDR3 spells CASSRQGYEQYF. In DNA form, the CDR3 reads TGTGCCAGCAGTCGCCAGGGCTACGAGCAGTACTTC.

The chain employs TRBV6-6 and TRBJ1-1; D possibly corresponds to TRBD1 (5 bases). This CDR3 is built from 14 residues. The V and J ends lost 6 bases and 4 bases respectively, with 15 bases between them. Germline V lookup: CDR1 MNHNY, CDR2 SVGAGI (reference sequence). Written as DNA, the CDR3 is TGTGCCAGCAGCCCGGGAGGGGCGATCACTGAAGCTTTCTTT. This sequence encodes CASSPGGAITEAFF.

The CDR3 bases are TGTGCCAGCACTCTTAGCCCCCAGGGGCTGGAGGGGGGTGGCTACACCTTC. Its translation is CASTLSPQGLEGGGYTF. The chain combines TRBV5-5 with TRBJ1-2; perhaps TRBD1 as D (6 bases). V lost 6 bases to trimming and J lost 7 bases, with 28 bases between them. The CDR3 contains 17 residues. Germline lookup yields CDR1 SGHKS and CDR2 YYEKEE (reference sequence). The full variable domain, in which reference TRBV5-5 and TRBJ1-2 provide the parts outside the CDR3, is DAGVTQSPTHLIKTRGQQVTLRCSPISGHKSVSWYQQVLGQGPQFIFQYYEKEERGRGNFPDRFSARQFPNYSSELNVNALLLGDSALYLCASTLSPQGLEGGGYTFGSGTRLTVV.

The rearrangement uses TRBV28 and TRBJ1-5, with unresolved D. This CDR3 comprises 16 residues. The V end was cut by 7 bases, the J end by 0 bases, with 16 bases between. Germline V lookup: CDR1 MDHEN, CDR2 SYDVKM. In nucleotides, the CDR3 is TGTGCCAGCATTAAGAAGGGCATATATAGCAATCAGCCCCAGCATTTT. This codes for CASIKKGIYSNQPQHF.

This clone appeared a single time. The chain joins TRBV7-9 to TRBJ2-3, with TRBD1 as a possible D gene (6 bases). Germline V gene sequence: CDR1 SEHNR, CDR2 FQNEAQ (reference sequence). V was cut by 1 base and J by 4 bases, with 9 bases left in between. The CDR3 runs to 14 residues. CDR3 sequence (DNA): TGTGCCAGCAGCTTAGAGGCAGGGGCAGATACGCAGTATTTT. Translation gives CASSLEAGADTQYF. The full variable domain, completed using reference TRBV7-9 and TRBJ2-3, is DTGVSQNPRHKITKRGQNVTFRCDPISEHNRLYWYRQTLGQGPEFLTYFQNEAQLEKSRLLSDRFSAERPKGSFSTLEIQRTEQGDSAMYLCASSLEAGADTQYFGPGTRLTVL.

J is TRBJ2-5 and V is TRBV10-3, with D hard to call. Between the trimmed V and J ends, which lost 3 bases and 0 bases, there was a span of 5 bases. Per germline, CDR1 ENHRY and CDR2 SYGVKD. The CDR3 has 13 residues. CDR3 loop: CAISEWYQETQYF. DNA for the CDR3: TGTGCCATCAGTGAATGGTACCAAGAGACCCAGTACTTC.

The chain has TRBV19 and TRBJ2-7; 8 nucleotides line up with TRBD2. The V gene end was trimmed by 4 bases and the J gene end by 4 bases; junction bases not matched to a gene: 9. There are 15 residues in the CDR3. Germline-derived CDR1 and CDR2 are LNHDA and SQIVND (reference sequence). DNA of the CDR3: TGTGCCAGTAGTACCAAAGCGGGAGAAGCGTACGAGCAGTACTTC. Translating it yields CASSTKAGEAYEQYF.

The rearrangement joins TRBV14 to TRBJ2-1; 11 bases are shared with TRBD2. With V trimmed by 5 bases and J by 5 bases, 8 bases remained unmatched. CDR3 length equals 16 residues. The germline V gene encodes CDR1 SGHDN and CDR2 FVKESK. DNA of the CDR3: TGTGCCAGCAGCTCCGCCGGGACTAGCGGAAACAATGAGCAGTTCTTC. Translation gives CASSSAGTSGNNEQFF. The full variable domain, completed using reference TRBV14 and TRBJ2-1, is EAGVTQFPSHSVIEKGQTVTLRCDPISGHDNLYWYRRVMGKEIKFLLHFVKESKQDESGMPNNRFLAERTGGTYSTLKVQPAELEDSGVYFCASSSAGTSGNNEQFFGPGTRLTVL.